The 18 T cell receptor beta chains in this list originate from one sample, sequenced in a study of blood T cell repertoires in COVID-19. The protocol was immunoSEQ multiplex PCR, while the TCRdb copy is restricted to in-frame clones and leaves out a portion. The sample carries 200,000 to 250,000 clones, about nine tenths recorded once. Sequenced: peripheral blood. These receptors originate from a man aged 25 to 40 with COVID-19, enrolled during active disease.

CDR3 coding DNA: TGCGCCAGCAGCTTGGTTTGGACAGGGGGTTCTGGAAACACCATATATTTT. Residues: CASSLVWTGGSGNTIYF. The rearrangement links TRBV5-1 to TRBJ1-3; 10 bases align to TRBD1. Germline CDR1 and CDR2: SGHRS and YFSETQ. This CDR3 spans 17 amino acids. V shed 0 bases, J shed 1 base, and the junction held 4 bases outside the gene matches.

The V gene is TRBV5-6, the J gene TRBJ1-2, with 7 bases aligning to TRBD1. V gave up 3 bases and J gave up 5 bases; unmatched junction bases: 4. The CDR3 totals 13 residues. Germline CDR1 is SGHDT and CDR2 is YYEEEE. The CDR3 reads CASSWTGGYGYTF. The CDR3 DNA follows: TGTGCCAGCAGCTGGACAGGCGGGTATGGCTACACCTTC.

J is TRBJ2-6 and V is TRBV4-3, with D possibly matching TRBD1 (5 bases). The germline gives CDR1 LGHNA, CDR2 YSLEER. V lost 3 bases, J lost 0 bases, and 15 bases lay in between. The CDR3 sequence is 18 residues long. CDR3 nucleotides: TGCGCCAGCAGCCAGTCTCAGGGTGGGTCCTCTGGGGCCAACGTCCTGACTTTC. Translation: CASSQSQGGSSGANVLTF.

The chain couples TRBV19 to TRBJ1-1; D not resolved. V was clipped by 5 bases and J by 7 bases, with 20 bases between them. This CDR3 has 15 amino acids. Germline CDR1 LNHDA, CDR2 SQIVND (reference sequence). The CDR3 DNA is TGTGCCAGTAGTGCTTATCAGGCGCCCAACCTTGAAGCTTTCTTT. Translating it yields CASSAYQAPNLEAFF.

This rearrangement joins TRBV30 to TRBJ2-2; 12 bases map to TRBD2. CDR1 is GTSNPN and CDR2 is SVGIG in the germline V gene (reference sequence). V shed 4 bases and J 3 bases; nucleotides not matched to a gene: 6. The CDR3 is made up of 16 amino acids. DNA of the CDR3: TGTGCCTGGACCCACGGACTAGCGGGATACACCGGGGAGCTGTTTTTT. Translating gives CAWTHGLAGYTGELFF.

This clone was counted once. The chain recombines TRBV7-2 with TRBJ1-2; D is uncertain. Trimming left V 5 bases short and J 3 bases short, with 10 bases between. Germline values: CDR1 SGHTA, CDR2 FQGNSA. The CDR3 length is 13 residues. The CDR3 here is CASSPKSYYGYTF. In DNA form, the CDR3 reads TGTGCCAGCAGCCCGAAGAGCTACTATGGCTACACCTTC.

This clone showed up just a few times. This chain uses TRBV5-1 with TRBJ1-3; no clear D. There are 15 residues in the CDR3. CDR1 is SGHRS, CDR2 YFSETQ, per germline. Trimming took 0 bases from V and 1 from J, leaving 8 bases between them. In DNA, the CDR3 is TGCGCCAGCAGCTTGGCCGCAGATTCTGGAAACACCATATATTTT. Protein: CASSLAADSGNTIYF. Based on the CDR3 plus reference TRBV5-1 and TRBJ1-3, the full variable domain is KAGVTQTPRYLIKTRGQQVTLSCSPISGHRSVSWYQQTPGQGLQFLFEYFSETQRNKGNFPGRFSGRQFSNSRSEMNVSTLELGDSALYLCASSLAADSGNTIYFGEGSWLTVV.

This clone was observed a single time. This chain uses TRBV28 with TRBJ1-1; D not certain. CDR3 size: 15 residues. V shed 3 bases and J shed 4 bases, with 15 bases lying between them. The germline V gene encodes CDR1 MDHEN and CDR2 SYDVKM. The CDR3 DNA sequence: TGTGCCAGCAGTTTGCAGGCGTTGGCGATCACTGAAGCTTTCTTT. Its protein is CASSLQALAITEAFF.

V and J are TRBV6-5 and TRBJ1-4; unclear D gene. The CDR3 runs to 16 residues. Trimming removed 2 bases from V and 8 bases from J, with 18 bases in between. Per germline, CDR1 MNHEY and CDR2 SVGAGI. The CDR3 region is CASSYEGTEDREKLFF. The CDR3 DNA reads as TGTGCCAGCAGTTACGAAGGAACGGAGGATCGGGAAAAACTGTTTTTT.

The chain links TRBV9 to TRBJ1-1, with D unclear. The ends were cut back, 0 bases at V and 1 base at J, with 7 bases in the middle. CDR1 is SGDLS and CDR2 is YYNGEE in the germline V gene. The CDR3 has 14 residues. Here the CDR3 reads CASSVDGGNTEAFF. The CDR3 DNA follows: TGTGCCAGCAGCGTAGATGGAGGGAACACTGAAGCTTTCTTT.

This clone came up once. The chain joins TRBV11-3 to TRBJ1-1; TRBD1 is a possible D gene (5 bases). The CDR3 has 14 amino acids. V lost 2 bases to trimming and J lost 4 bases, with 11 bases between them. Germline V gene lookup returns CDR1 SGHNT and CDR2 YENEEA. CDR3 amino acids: CASSLQGLVTEAFF. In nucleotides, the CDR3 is TGTGCCAGCAGCTTACAGGGTCTGGTCACTGAAGCTTTCTTT. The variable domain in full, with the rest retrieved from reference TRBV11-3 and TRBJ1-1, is EAGVVQSPRYKIIEKKQPVAFWCNPISGHNTLYWYLQNLGQGPELLIRYENEEAVDDSQLPKDRFSAERLKGVDSTLKIQPAELGDSAVYLCASSLQGLVTEAFFGQGTRLTVV.

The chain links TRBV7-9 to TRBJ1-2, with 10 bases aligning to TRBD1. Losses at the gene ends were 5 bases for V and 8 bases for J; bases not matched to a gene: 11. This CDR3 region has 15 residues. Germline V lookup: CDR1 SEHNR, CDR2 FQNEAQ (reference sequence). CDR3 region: CASSHDRGRLEGYTF. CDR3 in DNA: TGTGCCAGCAGCCACGACAGGGGGCGTCTAGAAGGCTACACCTTC. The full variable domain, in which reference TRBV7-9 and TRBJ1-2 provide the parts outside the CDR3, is DTGVSQNPRHKITKRGQNVTFRCDPISEHNRLYWYRQTLGQGPEFLTYFQNEAQLEKSRLLSDRFSAERPKGSFSTLEIQRTEQGDSAMYLCASSHDRGRLEGYTFGSGTRLTVV.

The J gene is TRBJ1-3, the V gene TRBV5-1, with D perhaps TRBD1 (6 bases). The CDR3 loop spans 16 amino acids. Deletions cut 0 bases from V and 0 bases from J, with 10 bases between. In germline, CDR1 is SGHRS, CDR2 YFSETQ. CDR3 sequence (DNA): TGCGCCAGCAGCTTGGAGGGGGTGCACTCTGGAAACACCATATATTTT. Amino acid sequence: CASSLEGVHSGNTIYF. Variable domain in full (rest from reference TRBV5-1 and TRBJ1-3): KAGVTQTPRYLIKTRGQQVTLSCSPISGHRSVSWYQQTPGQGLQFLFEYFSETQRNKGNFPGRFSGRQFSNSRSEMNVSTLELGDSALYLCASSLEGVHSGNTIYFGEGSWLTVV.

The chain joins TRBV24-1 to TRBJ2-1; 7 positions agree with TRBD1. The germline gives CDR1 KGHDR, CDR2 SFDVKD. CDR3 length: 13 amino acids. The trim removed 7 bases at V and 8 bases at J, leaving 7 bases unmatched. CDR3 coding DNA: TGTGCCACCAGGAGACAGGGTTGGGATGAGCAGTTCTTC. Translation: CATRRQGWDEQFF.

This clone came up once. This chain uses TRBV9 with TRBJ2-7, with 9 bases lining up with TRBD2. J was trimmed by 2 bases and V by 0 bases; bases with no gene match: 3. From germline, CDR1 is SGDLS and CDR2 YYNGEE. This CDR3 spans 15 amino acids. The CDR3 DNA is TGTGCCAGCAGCGTAGGGACTAGCGTTGCCTACGAGCAGTACTTC. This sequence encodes CASSVGTSVAYEQYF.

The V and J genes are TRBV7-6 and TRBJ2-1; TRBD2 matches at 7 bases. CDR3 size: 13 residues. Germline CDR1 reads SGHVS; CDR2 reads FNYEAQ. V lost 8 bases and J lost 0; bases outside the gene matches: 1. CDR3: CASGGGSYNEQFF. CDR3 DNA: TGTGCCAGCGGGGGGGGCTCCTACAATGAGCAGTTCTTC. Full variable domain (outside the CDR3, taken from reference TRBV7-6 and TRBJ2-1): GAGVSQSPRYKVTKRGQDVALRCDPISGHVSLYWYRQALGQGPEFLTYFNYEAQQDKSGLPNDRFSAERPEGSISTLTIQRTEQRDSAMYRCASGGGSYNEQFFGPGTRLTVL.

The CDR3: CASSTSTSGGANEQFF. The CDR3, as DNA: TGTGCCAGCAGCACATCGACTAGCGGGGGGGCCAATGAGCAGTTCTTC. This chain uses TRBV7-3 with TRBJ2-1; 14 bases align to TRBD2. Unmatched junction bases numbered 6, after V lost 5 bases and J lost 6 bases. The CDR3 sequence is 16 residues long. Germline V gene data show CDR1 as SGHTA and CDR2 as FQGTGA. Based on the CDR3 plus reference TRBV7-3 and TRBJ2-1, the full variable domain is GAGVSQTPSNKVTEKGKYVELRCDPISGHTALYWYRQSLGQGPEFLIYFQGTGAADDSGLPNDRFFAVRPEGSVSTLKIQRTERGDSAVYLCASSTSTSGGANEQFFGPGTRLTVL.

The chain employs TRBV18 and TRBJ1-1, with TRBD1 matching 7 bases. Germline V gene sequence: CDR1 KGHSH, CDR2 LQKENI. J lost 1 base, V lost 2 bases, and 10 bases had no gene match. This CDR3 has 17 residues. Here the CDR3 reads CASSPVPLRQGNTEAFF. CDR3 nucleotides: TGTGCCAGCTCACCAGTCCCTCTCAGACAGGGGAACACTGAAGCTTTCTTT.